A selection of T cell receptor beta chains follows, all from one sample in a study of blood T cell repertoires in COVID-19. Clones were read by immunoSEQ multiplex PCR, and TCRdb kept only the in-frame ones, dropping some. The table records roughly 62,000 clones, around 90% of them present only once. Sequencing was done on a sample of peripheral blood. The receptors stem from a man in his 70s with acute or convalescent COVID-19. Each CDR3 is given with its conserved first and last residue. The D gene is left open where the match is weak. Some rows have no size entry. The others give once, few or many, or a class for an expanded clone.

clone size	V gene	J gene	D gene	CDR3 DNA	CDR3 protein
once	TRBV6-5	TRBJ1-2	TRBD1	TGTGCCAGCAGGTCAGGGGGCACTGACTATGGCTACACCTTC	CASRSGGTDYGYTF
.	TRBV29-1	TRBJ1-3	.	TGCAGCGTTTCCATTCGGACAGACGGAAACACCATATATTTT	CSVSIRTDGNTIYF
.	TRBV19	TRBJ2-7	.	TGTGCCAGTAGTACCCTGGAGGGGAGCGGACCCTACGAGCAGTACTTC	CASSTLEGSGPYEQYF
.	TRBV4-1	TRBJ1-3	TRBD1	TGCGCCAGCAGCCAAGATCTAGGACAGGTCTCTGGAAACACCATATATTTT	CASSQDLGQVSGNTIYF
.	TRBV6-5	TRBJ2-7	TRBD1	TGTGCCAGCAGTTACGTCAGACAGGGTCCCTACGAGCAGTACTTC	CASSYVRQGPYEQYF
few	TRBV18	TRBJ2-7	TRBD1	TGTGCCAGCGCCTCCGGGACAGTCTCCTACGAGCAGTACTTC	CASASGTVSYEQYF
.	TRBV5-1	TRBJ2-1	.	TGCGCCAGCAGTGTGGGCCTGAGCTCCTACAATGAGCAGTTCTTC	CASSVGLSSYNEQFF
.	TRBV7-9	TRBJ1-3	TRBD1	TGTGCCAGCAGCTTAGACGGACAGGTCTCTGGAAACACCATATATTTT	CASSLDGQVSGNTIYF
.	TRBV7-9	TRBJ1-5	.	TGTGCCAGCAGCTTAGATTATAGCAATCAGCCCCAGCATTTT	CASSLDYSNQPQHF
once	TRBV6-5	TRBJ1-5	TRBD1	TGTGCCAGCACCCGGACAGGTCAGCCCCAGCATTTT	CASTRTGQPQHF
.	TRBV27	TRBJ2-6	TRBD1	TGTGCCAGCAGGACAGGGGGCACTGGGGCCAACGTCCTGACTTTC	CASRTGGTGANVLTF
.	TRBV12-3/TRBV12-4	TRBJ1-1	.	TGTGCCAGCATTATGACAGGACGCACTGAAGCTTTCTTT	CASIMTGRTEAFF
.	TRBV6-5	TRBJ2-5	TRBD2	TGTGCCAGCAGTCTAGCGGGGGGATACCAAGAGACCCAGTACTTC	CASSLAGGYQETQYF
few	TRBV5-4	TRBJ1-6	.	TGTGCCAGCAGCTCAGGGAATTTTAATTCACCCCTCCACTTT	CASSSGNFNSPLHF
.	TRBV6-5	TRBJ1-1	.	TGTGCCAGCAGTTACGAGGGGAACACTGAAGCTTTCTTT	CASSYEGNTEAFF
.	TRBV5-1	TRBJ1-6	TRBD1	TGCGCCAGCAGCGGGACAGGGGGGAATTCACCCCTCCACTTT	CASSGTGGNSPLHF
.	TRBV28	TRBJ2-6	.	TGTGCCAGCAGTCCTTTGGCCTCCGAGGCCAACGTCCTGACTTTC	CASSPLASEANVLTF
.	TRBV19	TRBJ2-5	TRBD1	TGTGCCAGTAGTGTGACAGGGCCAGGGGTGGAGACCCAGTACTTC	CASSVTGPGVETQYF
.	TRBV16	TRBJ2-7	.	TGTGCCAGCAGCCACGCCTACCAGAGGGTTCGCGAGCAGTACTTC	CASSHAYQRVREQYF
.	TRBV9	TRBJ1-3	.	TGTGCCAGCAGCGAAACCTTGGGGGGCTCTGGAAACACCATATATTTT	CASSETLGGSGNTIYF
.	TRBV2	TRBJ1-1	TRBD1	TGTGCCAGCAGAAGGGACAGAATCCCTGAAGCTTTCTTT	CASRRDRIPEAFF
.	TRBV5-1	TRBJ2-2	.	TGCGCCAGCAGCAAGCGCGGGGTCCCCACCGGGGAGCTGTTTTTT	CASSKRGVPTGELFF
.	TRBV5-1	TRBJ2-7	TRBD1	TGCGCCAGCAGCTTGGCCCCGACAGGGGCCTCCTACGAGCAGTACTTC	CASSLAPTGASYEQYF
few	TRBV3-1/TRBV3-2	TRBJ2-1	.	TGTGCCAGCAGCCATAGGGGGGGCGCAGGTAATGAGCAGTTCTTC	CASSHRGGAGNEQFF
.	TRBV29-1	TRBJ1-2	TRBD1	TGCAGCGTGCTCAAATACTTGGACTTTTTGGACCCGGGACAGGGCTATGGCTACACCTTC	CSVLKYLDFLDPGQGYGYTF
.	TRBV7-2	TRBJ1-6	.	TGTGCCAGCAGTCCCAGGGGTACCTATAATTCACCCCTCCACTTT	CASSPRGTYNSPLHF